This is a list of T cell receptor beta chains from one sample in a study of blood T cell repertoires in COVID-19. Measured with immunoSEQ multiplex PCR; TCRdb has only the in-frame clones, and not every one. The table includes under 150,000 clones, 60% to 80% detected once. Sequencing was done on a sample of PBMCs or T cells enriched from blood (not recorded which). All receptors derive from a woman in her 50s who had recovered from COVID-19. Each CDR3 is given with its conserved first and last residue. Each record gives: J gene, V gene, CDR3 protein.

j_call: TRBJ1-2
v_call: TRBV6-5
cdr3_aa: CASSSVGGPNYGYTF

j_call: TRBJ2-7
v_call: TRBV3-1/TRBV3-2
cdr3_aa: CASSQGGQVVGYEQYF

j_call: TRBJ1-5
v_call: TRBV15
cdr3_aa: CATSRDREGASGQPQHF

j_call: TRBJ2-6
v_call: TRBV5-1
cdr3_aa: CASSLGTGISGANVLTF

j_call: TRBJ1-3
v_call: TRBV5-5
cdr3_aa: CASSLEQVSGNTIYF

j_call: TRBJ2-2
v_call: TRBV15
cdr3_aa: CATSIGQGAGELFF

j_call: TRBJ1-5
v_call: TRBV2
cdr3_aa: CASREDRAGNQPQHF

j_call: TRBJ2-3
v_call: TRBV6-6
cdr3_aa: CASSYSGSASTDTQYF

j_call: TRBJ1-2
v_call: TRBV24-1
cdr3_aa: CATSDLGTGWGVSGYTF

j_call: TRBJ1-4
v_call: TRBV7-8
cdr3_aa: CASSSNPTGLGEKLFF

j_call: TRBJ1-1
v_call: TRBV27
cdr3_aa: CASSRGTATEAFF

j_call: TRBJ2-2
v_call: TRBV30
cdr3_aa: CAWLGQGATGELFF

j_call: TRBJ2-1
v_call: TRBV5-6
cdr3_aa: CASSSASSPRGEQFF

j_call: TRBJ2-7
v_call: TRBV3-1/TRBV3-2
cdr3_aa: CASSQAGGYEQYF

j_call: TRBJ2-7
v_call: TRBV5-1
cdr3_aa: CASSWGGEQYF

j_call: TRBJ1-1
v_call: TRBV7-9
cdr3_aa: CASSLQTGNTEAFF

j_call: TRBJ2-3
v_call: TRBV28
cdr3_aa: CASSSSGLAGGSTDTQYF

j_call: TRBJ2-7
v_call: TRBV13
cdr3_aa: CASTVAGGHYEQYF

j_call: TRBJ2-3
v_call: TRBV20-1
cdr3_aa: CSASRGDTQYF

j_call: TRBJ2-5
v_call: TRBV9
cdr3_aa: CASNPGSGRGTQYF

j_call: TRBJ2-7
v_call: TRBV5-6
cdr3_aa: CASSFGTGIRAEQYF

j_call: TRBJ1-1
v_call: TRBV5-4
cdr3_aa: CASSLLRNTEAFF

j_call: TRBJ1-1
v_call: TRBV10-1
cdr3_aa: CASRSQVNTEAFF

j_call: TRBJ1-5
v_call: TRBV5-4
cdr3_aa: CASSSDRGVGQPQHF

j_call: TRBJ2-5
v_call: TRBV12-5
cdr3_aa: CASGFGETQYF

j_call: TRBJ1-5
v_call: TRBV5-6
cdr3_aa: CASSFQGGNQPQHF

j_call: TRBJ1-1
v_call: TRBV19
cdr3_aa: CASSIDTFQSFF

j_call: TRBJ1-1
v_call: TRBV9
cdr3_aa: CASSRLTGAYTEAFF

j_call: TRBJ2-3
v_call: TRBV11-2
cdr3_aa: CASSLRLAGGTDTQYF

j_call: TRBJ1-4
v_call: TRBV5-6
cdr3_aa: CASSLGSNEKLFF

j_call: TRBJ2-3
v_call: TRBV2
cdr3_aa: CASRDRGATDTQYF

j_call: TRBJ2-7
v_call: TRBV5-6
cdr3_aa: CASSFEGLVYEQYF

j_call: TRBJ2-1
v_call: TRBV11-3
cdr3_aa: CASSSSSGRYNEQFF

j_call: TRBJ2-5
v_call: TRBV5-4
cdr3_aa: CASSLEASGSGETQYF

j_call: TRBJ2-1
v_call: TRBV14
cdr3_aa: CASSQDLATALDEQFF

j_call: TRBJ2-4
v_call: TRBV11-2
cdr3_aa: CAVGTGSGENIQYF

j_call: TRBJ1-2
v_call: TRBV29-1
cdr3_aa: CSVERGGGYGYTF

j_call: TRBJ1-2
v_call: TRBV14
cdr3_aa: CASSHRGSYGYTF

j_call: TRBJ1-6
v_call: TRBV28
cdr3_aa: CASSLGGSYNSPLHF

j_call: TRBJ1-2
v_call: TRBV10-3
cdr3_aa: CAISEGDRGPANYGYTF

j_call: TRBJ1-1
v_call: TRBV5-1
cdr3_aa: CASSLEQGFNTEAFF

j_call: TRBJ1-1
v_call: TRBV3-1/TRBV3-2
cdr3_aa: CASSQATGGRSNTEAFF

j_call: TRBJ2-1
v_call: TRBV10-1
cdr3_aa: CASSAVAGDNEQFF

j_call: TRBJ1-1
v_call: TRBV29-1
cdr3_aa: CSVDEGAYEAFF

j_call: TRBJ2-5
v_call: TRBV24-1
cdr3_aa: CATSRGGRAQYF

j_call: TRBJ1-1
v_call: TRBV6-5
cdr3_aa: CASSYKPGTEAFF

j_call: TRBJ2-1
v_call: TRBV3-1/TRBV3-2
cdr3_aa: CASSQDLVLSYNEQFF

j_call: TRBJ2-3
v_call: TRBV5-5
cdr3_aa: CASSLEGVKRGDTDTQYF

j_call: TRBJ1-2
v_call: TRBV4-1
cdr3_aa: CASSAPGQGAGYTF

j_call: TRBJ1-1
v_call: TRBV7-2
cdr3_aa: CASSLNRGRYTEAFF

j_call: TRBJ1-1
v_call: TRBV28
cdr3_aa: CASSLTEIQGFNFMNTEAFF

j_call: TRBJ1-1
v_call: TRBV7-9
cdr3_aa: CASSLAAGPNTEAFF

j_call: TRBJ2-6
v_call: TRBV7-9
cdr3_aa: CASSPGHTTSSGANVLTF

j_call: TRBJ1-2
v_call: TRBV12-3/TRBV12-4
cdr3_aa: CASSLMAERGYTF

j_call: TRBJ2-5
v_call: TRBV28
cdr3_aa: CASSNPGTYQETQYF

j_call: TRBJ2-5
v_call: TRBV7-6
cdr3_aa: CASSPGQKETQYF

j_call: TRBJ1-6
v_call: TRBV27
cdr3_aa: CASSLDIPSSYNSPLHF

j_call: TRBJ2-3
v_call: TRBV11-2
cdr3_aa: CASSLAPAGASTDTQYF

j_call: TRBJ2-2
v_call: TRBV4-1
cdr3_aa: CASSQGGGVKTGELFF